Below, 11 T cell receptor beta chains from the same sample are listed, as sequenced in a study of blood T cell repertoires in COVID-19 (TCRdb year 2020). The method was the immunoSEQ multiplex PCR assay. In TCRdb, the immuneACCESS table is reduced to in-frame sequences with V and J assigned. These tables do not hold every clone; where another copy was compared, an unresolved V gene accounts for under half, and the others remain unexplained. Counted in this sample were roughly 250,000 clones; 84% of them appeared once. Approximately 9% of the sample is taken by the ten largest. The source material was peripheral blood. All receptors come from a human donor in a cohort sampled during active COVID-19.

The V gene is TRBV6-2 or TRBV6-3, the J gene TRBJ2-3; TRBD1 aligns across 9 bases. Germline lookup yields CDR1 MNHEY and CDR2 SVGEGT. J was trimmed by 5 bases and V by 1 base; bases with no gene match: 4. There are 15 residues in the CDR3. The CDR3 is CASSYLTGGRDTQYF. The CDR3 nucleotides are TGTGCCAGCAGTTACTTGACAGGGGGGAGAGATACGCAGTATTTT.

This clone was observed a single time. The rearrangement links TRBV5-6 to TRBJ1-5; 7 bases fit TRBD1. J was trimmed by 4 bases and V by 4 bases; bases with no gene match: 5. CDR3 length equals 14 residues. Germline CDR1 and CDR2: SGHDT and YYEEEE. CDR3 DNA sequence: TGTGCCAGCAGCCCTGGGACAGCTAATCAGCCCCAGCATTTT. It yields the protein CASSPGTANQPQHF.

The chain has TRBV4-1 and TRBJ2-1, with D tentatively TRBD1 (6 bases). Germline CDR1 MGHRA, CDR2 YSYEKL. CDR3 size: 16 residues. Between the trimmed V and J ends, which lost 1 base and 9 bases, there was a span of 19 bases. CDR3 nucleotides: TGCGCCAGCAGCCAAGGGCCAGGGGTACAGACAACTGAGCAGTTCTTC. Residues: CASSQGPGVQTTEQFF.

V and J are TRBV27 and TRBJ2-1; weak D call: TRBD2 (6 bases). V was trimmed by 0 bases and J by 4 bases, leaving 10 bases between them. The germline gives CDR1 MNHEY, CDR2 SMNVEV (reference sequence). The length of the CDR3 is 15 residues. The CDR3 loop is CASSLSAGIYNEQFF. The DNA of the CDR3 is TGTGCCAGCAGTTTATCGGCGGGGATTTACAATGAGCAGTTCTTC.

CDR3 in amino acids: CASSGGRARGGYTF. The CDR3 DNA follows: TGTGCCAGCAGTGGTGGCCGGGCCCGGGGTGGCTACACCTTC. The chain links TRBV28 to TRBJ1-2, with D uncertain. V was cut by 5 bases and J by 7 bases, with 17 bases left in between. Germline lookup yields CDR1 MDHEN and CDR2 SYDVKM. The CDR3 has 14 residues.

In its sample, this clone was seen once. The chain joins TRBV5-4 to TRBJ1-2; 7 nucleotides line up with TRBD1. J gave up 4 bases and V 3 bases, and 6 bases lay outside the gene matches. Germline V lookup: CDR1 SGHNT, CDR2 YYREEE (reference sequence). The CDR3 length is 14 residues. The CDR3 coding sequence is TGTGCCAGCAGCTCCGGGACAGACCTCTATGGCTACACCTTC. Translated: CASSSGTDLYGYTF.

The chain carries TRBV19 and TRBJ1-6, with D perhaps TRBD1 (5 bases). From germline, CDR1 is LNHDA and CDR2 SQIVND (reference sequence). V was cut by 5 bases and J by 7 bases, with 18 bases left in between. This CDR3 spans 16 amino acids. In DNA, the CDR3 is TGTGCCAGTAGTGTGTCAGGGCGCCGATACAATTCACCCCTCCACTTT. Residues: CASSVSGRRYNSPLHF.

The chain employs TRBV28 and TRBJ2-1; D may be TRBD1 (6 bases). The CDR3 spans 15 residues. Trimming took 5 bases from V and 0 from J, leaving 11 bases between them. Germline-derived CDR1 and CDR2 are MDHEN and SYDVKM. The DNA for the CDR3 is TGTGCCAGCAGTCAGGGGATTAGCTCCTACAATGAGCAGTTCTTC. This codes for CASSQGISSYNEQFF.

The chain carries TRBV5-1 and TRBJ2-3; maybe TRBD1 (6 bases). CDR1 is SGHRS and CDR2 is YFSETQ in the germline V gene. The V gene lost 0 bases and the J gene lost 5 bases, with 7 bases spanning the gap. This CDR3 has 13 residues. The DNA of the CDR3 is TGCGCCAGCAGCTTGGAGGGGGTAGATACGCAGTATTTT. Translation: CASSLEGVDTQYF.

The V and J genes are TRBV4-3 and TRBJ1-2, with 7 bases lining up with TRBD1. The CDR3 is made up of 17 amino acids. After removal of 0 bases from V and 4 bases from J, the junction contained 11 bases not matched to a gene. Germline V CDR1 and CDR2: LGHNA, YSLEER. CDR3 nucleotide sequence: TGCGCCAGCAGCCAAGATATCCCAACAGGGGCTGGCTATGGCTACACCTTC. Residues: CASSQDIPTGAGYGYTF.

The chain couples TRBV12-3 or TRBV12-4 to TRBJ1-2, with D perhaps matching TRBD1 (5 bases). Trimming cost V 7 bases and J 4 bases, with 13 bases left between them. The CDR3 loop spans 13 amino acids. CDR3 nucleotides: TGTGCCAGCACCTATACAGGAGCCTATGGCTACACCTTC. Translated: CASTYTGAYGYTF.